Sequencing of this TCR beta chain was carried out in a study of blood T cells in healthy people across ages. Study results and caveats: Comparison with aged donors showed that long-lived donors had more naive CD4+ cells and higher diversity. It was not possible, with unsorted PBMCs, to conclusively compare naive and antigen-experienced cells.

Germline V lookup: CDR1 SGHRS, CDR2 YFSETQ. This CDR3 spans 14 amino acids. Between the trimmed V and J ends, which lost 5 bases and 1 base, there was a span of 12 bases. Details on this clonotype: The antigen is undetermined.

Using a J-beta primer mix together with a sample-barcoded 5' primer, a second PCR was run for about 6 to 11 cycles. From each sample, at least 2.5 million paired-end reads containing CDR3 were obtained. TCRdb analysed the 5' RACE reads with MiXCR anew, one entry per CDR3 protein. The sample yields 700,000 or so distinct CDR3 sequences, around a fifth seen once. Isolation recovered at least 7 million PBMCs from every sample. The sequencing input was blood. The TCR comes from a man between 65 and 85 years old in good health. This rearrangement joins TRBV5-1 to TRBJ1-1; a weak D match, TRBD1 (5 bases). CDR3 coding DNA: TGCGCCAGCAGGGGTCAAGGGGAGAACACTGAAGCTTTCTTT. Its protein is CASRGQGENTEAFF.